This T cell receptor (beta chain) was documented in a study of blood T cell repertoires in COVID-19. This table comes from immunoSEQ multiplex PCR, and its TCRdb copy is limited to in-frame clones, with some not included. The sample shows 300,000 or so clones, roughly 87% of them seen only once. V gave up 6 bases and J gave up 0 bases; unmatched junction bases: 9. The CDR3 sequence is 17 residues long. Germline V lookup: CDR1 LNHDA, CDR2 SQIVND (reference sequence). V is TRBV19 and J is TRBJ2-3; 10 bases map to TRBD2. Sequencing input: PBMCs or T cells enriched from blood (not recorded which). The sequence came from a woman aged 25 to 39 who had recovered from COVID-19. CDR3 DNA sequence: TGTGCCAGTAGCCCGTCTAGCGGGGGCATAAGCACAGATACGCAGTATTTT. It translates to CASSPSSGGISTDTQYF.